Below are 25 T cell receptor beta chains sequenced from a single sample in a study of T-cell memory formation after mild COVID-19. From the 5' RACE reads, TCRdb called clonotypes with MiXCR, one entry per CDR3 protein. The sample holds 150,000 to 200,000 distinct CDR3 sequences, 11% seen once. Sequenced input: PBMCs or a T cell subset sorted from them (not recorded which). All receptors derive from a man younger than 35 who had mild COVID-19 (a few samples of this study predate the infection). Cell type and time point are not known.

This clonotype was seen repeatedly, ten times or more. The genes are TRBV4-1 and TRBJ2-7; D uncertain. Germline V CDR1 and CDR2: MGHRA, YSYEKL. The CDR3 totals 14 residues. V lost 6 bases, J lost 3 bases, and 15 bases lay in between. The CDR3 DNA sequence: TGCGCCAGCAGAGCCGGTGCAGTCGACTACGAGCAGTACGTC. Translating it yields CASRAGAVDYEQYV.

This clonotype showed up many times. One end of the junction varies from germline; a read error may be responsible. The gene calls are TRBV12-3 or TRBV12-4 and TRBJ2-3; 8 bases map to TRBD2. The CDR3 contains 14 residues. The CDR3 DNA follows: TGTGCCAGCAGTGTAGCGGGAATAACAGATACGCAGTATTTT. Encoded protein: CASSVAGITDTQYF.

The chain carries TRBV14 and TRBJ2-1; D gene ambiguous. With 4 bases removed from V and 3 bases from J, the gap between germline ends came to 13 bases. Per the germline V gene, CDR1 is SGHDN and CDR2 is FVKESK. The CDR3 spans 15 residues. The CDR3 is CASSPSTRLYNEQFF. In nucleotides, the CDR3 is TGTGCCAGCAGCCCCTCGACACGGCTCTACAATGAGCAGTTCTTC.

The chain is built from TRBV4-1 and TRBJ1-5; the match to TRBD1 covers 7 bases. CDR1 MGHRA and CDR2 YSYEKL come from the germline V gene. Losses at the gene ends were 0 bases for V and 2 bases for J; bases not matched to a gene: 1. This CDR3 is built from 15 residues. The CDR3 DNA sequence: TGCGCCAGCAGCCAAGATGGACAGGGCAATCAGCCCCAGCATTTT. Its protein is CASSQDGQGNQPQHF.

At least ten counts were recorded for this clonotype. J is TRBJ2-4 and V is TRBV7-2; D is perhaps TRBD2 (5 bases). Germline lookup yields CDR1 SGHTA and CDR2 FQGNSA. Trimming pared 2 bases from V and 6 bases from J, leaving 17 bases between. This CDR3 is 16 amino acids long. The CDR3 bases are TGTGCCAGCAGCTTAAATCGTCGGGGAGAGGGAAACATTCAGTACTTC. This sequence encodes CASSLNRRGEGNIQYF.

The chain combines TRBV24-1 with TRBJ2-2; a possible D gene is TRBD2 (6 bases). CDR1 KGHDR and CDR2 SFDVKD come from the germline V gene. This CDR3 contains 15 residues. V was trimmed by 8 bases and J by 5 bases, leaving 17 bases between them. CDR3 in amino acids: CATNPGDSVTGELFF. As DNA, the CDR3 is TGTGCCACCAATCCGGGGGACTCTGTAACCGGGGAGCTGTTTTTT.

This chain uses TRBV3-1 with TRBJ2-6, with D perhaps TRBD1 or TRBD2 (5 bases each). This CDR3 is built from 17 residues. V was clipped by 6 bases and J by 0 bases, with 15 bases between them. Germline lookup yields CDR1 LGHDT and CDR2 YNNKEL (reference sequence). CDR3 residues: CASRDSGRISGANVLTF. The CDR3 DNA reads as TGTGCCAGCAGGGATTCGGGGCGCATCTCTGGGGCCAACGTCCTGACTTTC.

V gene TRBV6-5 combines with J gene TRBJ2-2; 13 nucleotides match TRBD2. The V gene end was trimmed by 6 bases and the J gene end by 6 bases; junction bases not matched to a gene: 7. The CDR3 has 16 residues. Per the germline V gene, CDR1 is MNHEY and CDR2 is SVGAGI. The CDR3 DNA sequence: TGTGCCAGCAGGGGACTAGCGGGGCTCGGAGCCGGGGAGCTGTTTTTT. Translating gives CASRGLAGLGAGELFF.

The V gene is TRBV4-3, the J gene TRBJ2-3, with D possibly being TRBD2 (6 bases). V shed 4 bases and J shed 3 bases, with 17 bases lying between them. Germline V lookup: CDR1 LGHNA, CDR2 YSLEER. The CDR3 length is 16 residues. CDR3 sequence: CASSRSYGGETDTQYF. For the CDR3, the DNA is TGCGCCAGCAGCCGCAGCTATGGCGGGGAGACAGATACGCAGTATTTT.

This clonotype was seen a few times. This rearrangement joins TRBV2 to TRBJ2-3; tentative D call: TRBD2 (6 bases). CDR1 and CDR2 from the germline V gene are SNHLY and FYNNEI. This CDR3 comprises 13 residues. Trimming pared 6 bases from V and 2 bases from J, leaving 9 bases between. CDR3 nucleotide sequence: TGTGCCAGCAGGGCGGGGCTCACAGATACGCAGTATTTT. Protein product: CASRAGLTDTQYF.

The chain has TRBV6-1 and TRBJ1-5; 11 nucleotides align to TRBD1. The CDR3 is 15 residues long. The V segment lost 4 bases and the J segment 3 bases; nucleotides outside the gene matches: 2. Germline V gene data show CDR1 as MNHNS and CDR2 as SASEGT. CDR3 in amino acids: CASSGDRGFNQPQHF. The CDR3 nucleotides read TGTGCCAGCAGTGGGGACAGGGGGTTCAATCAGCCCCAGCATTTT.

This clonotype was observed at least ten times. CDR3: CASTRTGSYEQYF. The CDR3 nucleotides are TGTGCCAGCACTAGGACAGGATCTTACGAGCAGTACTTC. This chain connects TRBV2 to TRBJ2-7; 7 bases line up with TRBD1. The germline CDR1 and CDR2 sequences are SNHLY and FYNNEI. With 7 bases clipped from V and 4 bases from J, the junction kept 7 bases outside the gene matches. This CDR3 contains 13 residues.

This clonotype has a handful of counts. The chain links TRBV15 to TRBJ2-5, with 9 bases aligning to TRBD2. CDR1 is LNHNV, CDR2 YYDKDF, per germline (reference sequence). CDR3 length: 14 amino acids. Unmatched junction bases numbered 4, after V lost 3 bases and J lost 5 bases. The chain's CDR3 is CATSRRGGGETQYF. The CDR3 coding sequence is TGTGCCACCAGCAGGCGGGGGGGAGGGGAGACCCAGTACTTC. Full variable domain (outside the CDR3, taken from reference TRBV15 and TRBJ2-5): DAMVIQNPRYQVTQFGKPVTLSCSQTLNHNVMYWYQQKSSQAPKLLFHYYDKDFNNEADTPDNFQSRRPNTSFCFLDIRSPGLGDTAMYLCATSRRGGGETQYFGPGTRLLVL.

This clonotype was observed once. Since a much larger clone is just one base distant, this may be a read error. The genes are TRBV6-5 and TRBJ1-1; unclear D gene. The CDR3 has 14 residues. V was cut by 2 bases and J by 9 bases, with 16 bases left in between. Per germline, CDR1 MNHEY and CDR2 SVGAGI. As DNA, the CDR3 is TGTGCCAGCAGTTACGTACTTGGCCTGCACAAAGCTTTCTTT. Its translation is CASSYVLGLHKAFF.

This clonotype was seen a handful of times. The rearrangement links TRBV2 to TRBJ2-7; D unclear. Trimming took 8 bases from V and 2 from J, leaving 7 bases between them. Germline CDR1 reads SNHLY; CDR2 reads FYNNEI. The CDR3 totals 11 residues. CDR3: CASRLAYEQYV. Written as DNA, the CDR3 is TGTGCCAGCCGTCTGGCCTACGAGCAGTACGTC.

This clonotype was counted many times. The V call is TRBV5-5, the J call TRBJ2-5, with 7 bases matching TRBD2. CDR1 and CDR2 (germline): SGHKS, YYEKEE (reference sequence). The V segment lost 4 bases and the J segment 5 bases; nucleotides outside the gene matches: 5. There are 13 residues in the CDR3. The CDR3 protein is CASSAGVRETQYF. CDR3 DNA sequence: TGTGCCAGCAGCGCGGGAGTCAGGGAGACCCAGTACTTC.

V gene TRBV4-3 combines with J gene TRBJ2-5; D is possibly TRBD2 (5 bases). This CDR3 region has 14 residues. CDR1 and CDR2 from the germline V gene are LGHNA and YSLEER. The germline V and J ends were trimmed by 0 bases and 2 bases, with 7 bases remaining between them. CDR3 DNA: TGCGCCAGCAGCCAAGATAGGGAGCAAGAGACCCAGTACTTC. Translating it yields CASSQDREQETQYF.

Many counts were recorded for this clonotype. The chain combines TRBV7-9 with TRBJ2-1; either TRBD1 or TRBD2 may fit D (5 bases each). The CDR3 spans 17 residues. Trimming took off 5 bases at V and 4 bases at J, with 21 bases between the two ends. CDR1 SEHNR and CDR2 FQNEAQ come from the germline V gene (reference sequence). The CDR3 region is CASSPSFLGAKYNEQFF. In DNA form, the CDR3 reads TGTGCCAGCAGCCCATCCTTTCTCGGGGCGAAATACAATGAGCAGTTCTTC.

This clonotype was seen more than once but under ten times. V gene TRBV6-5 combines with J gene TRBJ1-2, with 7 bases matching TRBD1. Looked up from germline, CDR1 is MNHEY and CDR2 is SVGAGI. V was pared by 6 bases and J by 2 bases, with 9 bases of the junction left unmatched. The CDR3 runs to 15 residues. Here the CDR3 reads CASSQDRRPNYGYTF. The CDR3 bases are TGTGCCAGCAGCCAGGACAGGCGGCCAAACTATGGCTACACCTTC.

This clonotype was observed a handful of times. The rearrangement links TRBV9 to TRBJ1-1, with D hard to call. Germline V gene sequence: CDR1 SGDLS, CDR2 YYNGEE. The CDR3 runs 14 residues. The V end lost 6 bases, the J end lost 4 bases, and 16 bases lay between the germline ends. This chain's CDR3 is CASTVYGGSTEAFF. The CDR3 DNA sequence: TGTGCCAGCACCGTGTATGGAGGGAGCACTGAAGCTTTCTTT.

This clonotype appeared many times. The genes are TRBV11-2 and TRBJ2-1; D is unresolved. There are 16 residues in the CDR3. Germline V gene data show CDR1 as SGHAT and CDR2 as FQNNGV. Trimming took 3 bases from V and 5 from J, leaving 17 bases between them. The CDR3 here is CASSFVRSSKHNEQFF. The CDR3 coding sequence is TGTGCCAGCAGCTTTGTGCGGTCTTCAAAGCACAATGAGCAGTTCTTC.

This clonotype showed up just a few times. The chain combines TRBV20-1 with TRBJ2-1; 7 positions match TRBD2. The V and J ends lost 5 bases and 10 bases, in that order; junction bases with no gene match: 14. CDR1 and CDR2 from the germline V gene are DFQATT and SNEGSKA (reference sequence). CDR3 size: 14 residues. The CDR3 protein is CSALKGPGGNEQFF. Here the CDR3 DNA reads TGCAGTGCTCTTAAGGGTCCCGGGGGGAACGAGCAGTTCTTC.

V gene TRBV7-9 combines with J gene TRBJ1-5, with D perhaps TRBD1 (5 bases). The V end was cut by 5 bases, the J end by 6 bases, with 8 bases between. The CDR3 is 12 residues long. The germline gives CDR1 SEHNR, CDR2 FQNEAQ (reference sequence). Written as DNA, the CDR3 is TGTGCCAGCAGCCCCGGGGCTCAGCCCCAGCATTTT. Translation gives CASSPGAQPQHF.

This clonotype was recorded at least ten times. The J gene is TRBJ1-1, the V gene TRBV25-1; the D is unclear. Trimming took 3 bases from V and 1 from J, leaving 3 bases between them. This CDR3 spans 12 amino acids. Germline V lookup: CDR1 MGHDK, CDR2 SYGVNS. CDR3 coding DNA: TGTGCCAGCAGTGAGCCGAACACTGAAGCTTTCTTT. Residues: CASSEPNTEAFF.

This clonotype was observed a handful of times. The genes are TRBV5-1 and TRBJ2-7, with 9 bases identical to TRBD1. The CDR3 contains 13 residues. Trimming took 4 bases from V and 4 from J; bases not matched to a gene: 3. Germline-derived CDR1 and CDR2 are SGHRS and YFSETQ. The CDR3 DNA sequence: TGCGCCAGCAGCGTCGGGACAGGGTACGAGCAGTACGTC. Its protein product is CASSVGTGYEQYV.